These 32 T cell receptor beta chains came from one sample sequenced in a study of T cell clonality in common variable immunodeficiency. The repertoire was sequenced with immunoSEQ multiplex PCR; TCRdb's copy has only in-frame clones and lacks some. The sample is made up of tens of thousands of clones, none counted only once. Sequenced: peripheral blood mononuclear cells. Source of these receptors: a person between 18 and 75 years old in good health.

This clone was seen only a few times. Given a far larger clone just one base away, this is likely a sequencing read error. The observed sequence ends 3 residues before the CDR3 terminus, with the missing tail filled in from the germline J gene. Other DNA sequences in this specimen translate into the identical CDR3. V and J are TRBV18 and TRBJ1-1; TRBD1 is a possible D gene (6 bases). The CDR3 is 13 residues long. Germline CDR1 reads KGHSH; CDR2 reads LQKENI. CDR3 sequence reads: CASSKRQDTEAFF. The CDR3 bases that were read are TGTGCCAGCTCAAAAAGACAGGACACTGAG.

Worth noting for this clone: The CDR3 goes on 3 residues after the read ends, and that part is filled in from the germline J gene. The rearrangement uses TRBV20-1 and TRBJ2-3, with D perhaps matching TRBD1 (5 bases). The CDR3 spans 15 residues. The V gene's germline CDR1 is DFQATT and CDR2 SNEGSKA (reference sequence). The CDR3 is CSASDSPYSNQPQYF. CDR3 bases read: TGCAGTGCTAGTGACAGTCCATATAGCAATCAGCCG.

At least ten counts were recorded for this clone. The CDR3 extends 3 residues past the end of the read, so its final part is completed from the germline J gene. V usage is TRBV20-1 and J usage is TRBJ1-2; TRBD1 agrees at 8 bases. Germline CDR1 is DFQATT and CDR2 is SNEGSKA (reference sequence). The junction had 12 bases not matched to a gene; V was cut back by 1 base and J by 5 bases. The CDR3 has 16 residues. CDR3 DNA (partial): TGCAGTGCTAGAGGCGGACAGGGCGGTACGATATATGGC. Residues: CSARGGQGGTIYG. The full CDR3 reads CSARGGQGGTIYGYTF.

This clone was counted at least ten times. The read ends 3 residues early relative to the CDR3; the germline J gene fills the gap. This rearrangement joins TRBV4-2 to TRBJ2-1; 7 nucleotides agree with TRBD2. The germline V gene encodes CDR1 LGHNA and CDR2 YNFKEQ. CDR3 length: 15 residues. With 8 bases clipped from V and 2 bases from J, the junction kept 9 bases outside the gene matches. The CDR3 is CASSAERDAYNEQFF. The DNA read from the CDR3 is TGTGCCAGCTCGGCCGAGCGGGACGCCTACAATGAG.

There are many counts of this clone. The CDR3 loop reads CASTPGLAPSTDTQYF. CDR3 DNA, as far as it was read: TGCGCCAGCACCCCCGGACTAGCTCCAAGCACAGATACG. The J gene is TRBJ2-3, the V gene TRBV5-1; 8 nucleotides match TRBD2. Coverage ceases 3 residues before the CDR3 finishes, and the germline J gene fills in the end. CDR3 length equals 16 residues. V dropped 6 bases and J dropped 0; count of bases not matched to a gene: 9. Germline V gene sequence: CDR1 SGHRS, CDR2 YFSETQ. Variable domain in full (rest from reference TRBV5-1 and TRBJ2-3): KAGVTQTPRYLIKTRGQQVTLSCSPISGHRSVSWYQQTPGQGLQFLFEYFSETQRNKGNFPGRFSGRQFSNSRSEMNVSTLELGDSALYLCASTPGLAPSTDTQYFGPGTRLTVL.

This clone was picked up many times. The sequence runs out 3 residues before the end of the CDR3; the remainder is reconstructed from the germline J gene. The J gene is TRBJ2-5, the V gene TRBV19; tentative D call: TRBD1 (5 bases). The CDR3 sequence is 13 residues long. Per the germline V gene, CDR1 is LNHDA and CDR2 is SQIVND (reference sequence). The V gene lost 5 bases and the J gene lost 4 bases, with 11 bases spanning the gap. The CDR3 sequence: CASSYDSPETQYF. The CDR3 bases that were read are TGTGCCAGTAGTTACGACAGTCCAGAGACC.

This clone was picked up many times. The missing CDR3 end, 3 residues past where the read stops, is filled in from the germline J gene. The chain uses TRBV2 and TRBJ2-5, with no clear D. This CDR3 is 12 amino acids long. The V gene's germline CDR1 is SNHLY and CDR2 FYNNEI. Deletions cut 7 bases from V and 5 bases from J, with 11 bases between. The sequenced part of the CDR3 DNA is TGTGCCAGCATTAGACTTGGGGAGACC. It specifies CASIRLGET. The complete CDR3 reads CASIRLGETQYF. Full variable domain (remainder filled in from reference TRBV2 and TRBJ2-5): EPEVTQTPSHQVTQMGQEVILRCVPISNHLYFYWYRQILGQKVEFLVSFYNNEISEKSEIFDDQFSVERPDGSNFTLKIRSTKLEDSAMYFCASIRLGETQYFGPGTRLLVL.

Incomplete CDR3 DNA: TGTGCCAGCAGCCCCGGGACAGACTCCTACGAG. Translation: CASSPGTDSYE. The full CDR3 is CASSPGTDSYEQYF. The chain links TRBV11-2 to TRBJ2-7, with TRBD1 identical over 7 bases. Read sequence stops 3 residues before the CDR3 end, and the germline J gene provides the missing end. Losses at the gene ends were 5 bases for V and 0 bases for J; bases not matched to a gene: 4. The CDR3 sequence is 14 residues long. The germline V gene has CDR1 SGHAT and CDR2 FQNNGV.

Many counts were recorded for this clone. The CDR3 end falls 3 residues outside the read, so it is completed with the germline J gene. This chain connects TRBV20-1 to TRBJ2-1, with D possibly matching TRBD2 (6 bases). The germline V gene encodes CDR1 DFQATT and CDR2 SNEGSKA (reference sequence). The CDR3 runs to 15 residues. Trimming pared 3 bases from V and 6 bases from J, leaving 18 bases between. The part of the CDR3 DNA that was read is TGCAGTGCTAGCTCTTACGGGACTCAGTCCAATGAG. It codes for CSASSYGTQSNE. The full CDR3 protein reads CSASSYGTQSNEQFF.

At least ten counts were recorded for this clone. The read falls 3 residues short of the CDR3 end, and the missing part is taken from the germline J gene. V and J are TRBV7-2 and TRBJ1-2; D is perhaps TRBD1 (5 bases). Trimming removed 5 bases at V and 6 bases at J, with 19 bases between. CDR3 length: 15 amino acids. The germline V gene has CDR1 SGHTA and CDR2 FQGNSA. The CDR3 is CASSALMLQGNGYTF. The sequenced part of the CDR3 DNA is TGTGCCAGCAGCGCATTGATGCTTCAGGGAAATGGC.

CDR3 loop: CASSLIGYGAQYF. The sequenced CDR3 bases are TGTGCCAGTAGCCTTATCGGCTACGGGGCG. The chain couples TRBV19 to TRBJ2-3; a weak D match, TRBD2 (5 bases). The observed sequence ends 3 residues before the CDR3 terminus, with the missing tail filled in from the germline J gene. The CDR3 runs 13 residues. Germline CDR1 and CDR2: LNHDA and SQIVND (reference sequence).

This clone was detected ten times or more. The CDR3 extends 3 residues past the end of the read, so its final part is completed from the germline J gene. The chain recombines TRBV5-6 with TRBJ1-5; 8 positions agree with TRBD1. The CDR3 runs to 15 residues. CDR1 is SGHDT and CDR2 is YYEEEE in the germline V gene. Trimming took 2 bases from V and 3 from J; bases not matched to a gene: 4. The CDR3: CASSFQQGVNQPQHF. The covered CDR3 bases are TGTGCCAGCAGCTTCCAACAGGGGGTCAATCAGCCC.

Ten or more counts support this clone. The sequenced fragment ends 3 residues before the CDR3 boundary, so the rest is inferred from the germline J gene. This chain links TRBV4-2 with TRBJ1-2, with 7 nucleotides matching TRBD1. The germline CDR1 and CDR2 sequences are LGHNA and YNFKEQ. This CDR3 has 16 amino acids. The CDR3 loop reads CASSQDQRDSLWGYTF. The sequenced part of the CDR3 DNA is TGTGCCAGCAGCCAAGATCAAAGGGACAGTCTCTGGGGC.

This clone has just a few counts. The CDR3 end lies 3 residues beyond the end of the read and is filled in from the germline J gene. The chain employs TRBV10-2 and TRBJ1-5; TRBD1 aligns across 7 bases. Germline CDR1 and CDR2: WSHSY and SAAADI. The junction had 12 bases not matched to a gene; V was cut back by 4 bases and J by 0 bases. There are 18 residues in the CDR3. CDR3 DNA, as far as it was read: TGCGCCAGCAGTGGTCAGTCAGGGGGACGGGATAGCAATCAGCCC. Amino acids: CASSGQSGGRDSNQP. The whole CDR3 reads CASSGQSGGRDSNQPQHF.

In its sample, this clone was seen many times. The junction shows a germline mismatch at one end, possibly a read error. The CDR3 is cut off 3 residues early in the read; its end comes from the germline J gene. The chain joins TRBV5-6 to TRBJ1-2; D ambiguous. Looked up from germline, CDR1 is SGHDT and CDR2 is YYEEEE. The CDR3 consists of 15 residues. This CDR3 reads CASSLDGRRSYGYTF. CDR3 DNA, as far as it was read: TGTGCCAGCAGTTTGGATGGGCGTAGGAGTTATGGC. Supplemented by reference TRBV5-6 and TRBJ1-2, the full variable domain reads DAGVTQSPTHLIKTRGQQVTLRCSPKSGHDTVSWYQQALGQGPQFIFQYYEEEERQRGNFPDRFSGHQFPNYSSELNVNALLLGDSALYLCASSLDGRRSYGYTFGSGTRLTVV.

This clone was seen repeatedly, ten times or more. The read finishes 3 residues shy of the CDR3 end, and the germline J gene is used to complete it. This chain joins TRBV11-2 and TRBJ2-5; a weak D match, TRBD1 (6 bases). Per germline, CDR1 SGHAT and CDR2 FQNNGV. V gave up 4 bases and J gave up 3 bases, with 9 bases separating them. This CDR3 has 13 residues. CDR3 DNA, as far as it was read: TGTGCCAGCAGCTGGGACAACGAAGAGACC. Its translation is CASSWDNEET. The complete CDR3 protein is CASSWDNEETQYF. The variable domain in full, completed from reference TRBV11-2 and TRBJ2-5, reads EAGVAQSPRYKIIEKRQSVAFWCNPISGHATLYWYQQILGQGPKLLIQFQNNGVVDDSQLPKDRFSAERLKGVDSTLKIQPAKLEDSAVYLCASSWDNEETQYFGPGTRLLVL.

The table lists this clone with many counts. The sequenced fragment ends 3 residues before the CDR3 boundary, so the rest is inferred from the germline J gene. The gene calls are TRBV19 and TRBJ2-7, with TRBD1 matching over 7 bases. Trimming removed 5 bases from V and 4 bases from J; junction bases left unmatched: 2. The CDR3 contains 12 residues. In germline, CDR1 is LNHDA, CDR2 SQIVND (reference sequence). The CDR3 sequence: CASSGTEYEQYF. The CDR3 DNA, read in part, is TGTGCCAGTAGTGGGACAGAATACGAG.

The table lists this clone with many counts. Coverage ceases 3 residues before the CDR3 finishes, and the germline J gene fills in the end. The V call is TRBV19, the J call TRBJ1-1; D unresolved. Trimming shortened V by 6 bases and J by 2 bases, and 10 bases separated the two germline ends. In germline, CDR1 is LNHDA, CDR2 SQIVND (reference sequence). The CDR3 sequence is 13 residues long. Partial CDR3 DNA: TGTGCCAGTAGGGCAGAACATAACACTGAA. This gives the protein CASRAEHNTE. The full CDR3 sequence reads CASRAEHNTEAFF.

This clone was counted between two and nine times. Its ends do not fully match the called genes, so a read error is possible. Read data end 3 residues before the CDR3 end; the end is taken from the germline J gene. J is TRBJ1-1 and V is TRBV6-2 or TRBV6-3; TRBD1 matches 9 bases. Germline CDR1 MNHEY, CDR2 SVGEGT. CDR3 length: 13 residues. The CDR3 bases that were read are TGTGCCAGCATGGGACAGGGAGGCACTGGA. Its protein is CASMGQGGTG. The full-length CDR3 reads as CASMGQGGTGAFF.

This clone came up many times. The CDR3 spells CSVPGQPSGANVLTF. Incomplete CDR3 DNA: TGCAGCGTTCCGGGACAGCCTTCTGGGGCCAACGTC. The rearrangement links TRBV29-1 to TRBJ2-6; TRBD1 matches at 7 bases. The read gets to within 3 residues of the CDR3 end, and the germline J gene fills in the rest. V dropped 5 bases and J dropped 1; count of bases not matched to a gene: 5. In germline, CDR1 is SQVTM, CDR2 ANQGSEA. This CDR3 has 15 amino acids. The whole variable domain, filled in from reference TRBV29-1 and TRBJ2-6, reads SAVISQKPSRDICQRGTSLTIQCQVDSQVTMMFWYRQQPGQSLTLIATANQGSEATYESGFVIDKFPISRPNLTFSTLTVSNMSPEDSSIYLCSVPGQPSGANVLTFGAGSRLTVL.

This clone was observed many times. Coverage ceases 3 residues before the CDR3 finishes, and the germline J gene fills in the end. The chain uses TRBV7-2 and TRBJ2-2; D not resolved. The CDR3 spans 15 residues. Germline-derived CDR1 and CDR2 are SGHTA and FQGNSA. Trimming removed 3 bases from V and 0 bases from J, with 8 bases in between. CDR3 bases read: TGTGCCAGCAGCTTTTACTACACGAACACCGGGGAG. It is translated as CASSFYYTNTGE. The full CDR3 protein reads CASSFYYTNTGELFF.

Of note for this clone: The read finishes 3 residues shy of the CDR3 end, and the germline J gene is used to complete it. The chain couples TRBV7-8 to TRBJ2-2; weak D call: TRBD2 (6 bases). Trimming pared 1 base from V and 1 base from J, leaving 10 bases between. The length of the CDR3 is 16 residues. Germline V gene sequence: CDR1 SGHVS, CDR2 FQNEAQ. The CDR3 is CASSLGSGGNTGELFF. CDR3 bases read: TGTGCCAGCAGCTTAGGGTCCGGGGGGAACACCGGGGAG.

At least ten counts were recorded for this clone. The read terminates 3 residues ahead of where the CDR3 ends, so the germline J gene completes it. V gene TRBV19 combines with J gene TRBJ1-6, with D perhaps TRBD1 (5 bases). The length of the CDR3 is 15 residues. The germline V gene encodes CDR1 LNHDA and CDR2 SQIVND (reference sequence). Between the trimmed V and J ends, which lost 1 base and 10 bases, there was a span of 14 bases. The covered CDR3 bases are TGTGCCAGTAGTATAGCCGCGGGACTCCAGTCACCC. Its protein product is CASSIAAGLQSP. The full CDR3 sequence reads CASSIAAGLQSPLHF.

This clone occurred many times. From the germline J gene comes the end of the CDR3, since the read stops 3 residues before it. The chain is built from TRBV20-1 and TRBJ1-5; perhaps TRBD1 as D (5 bases). Trimming left V 3 bases short and J 0 bases short, with 9 bases between. CDR3 length: 14 amino acids. Germline V gene data show CDR1 as DFQATT and CDR2 as SNEGSKA (reference sequence). The CDR3 bases that were read are TGCAGTGCTAGTGGGGCCCATAGCAATCAGCCC. This encodes CSASGAHSNQP. In full, the CDR3 is CSASGAHSNQPQHF.

This clone occurred many times. The read gets to within 3 residues of the CDR3 end, and the germline J gene fills in the rest. The chain carries TRBV6-1 and TRBJ1-5; D call uncertain. The CDR3 runs to 14 residues. V was trimmed by 3 bases and J by 0 bases, leaving 6 bases between them. Looked up from germline, CDR1 is MNHNS and CDR2 is SASEGT. The CDR3: CASSDRRSNQPQHF. CDR3 DNA, as far as it was read: TGTGCCAGCAGTGACAGGCGTAGCAATCAGCCC.

There are many counts of this clone. The read falls 3 residues short of the CDR3 end, and the missing part is taken from the germline J gene. The chain combines TRBV5-1 with TRBJ2-2; D not certain. V dropped 5 bases and J dropped 2 bases, with 10 bases sitting between them. The CDR3 extends over 14 amino acids. Per germline, CDR1 SGHRS and CDR2 YFSETQ. The CDR3 bases that were read are TGCGCCAGCAGTCCTTCCCTTAACACCGGGGAG. Protein product: CASSPSLNTGE. The complete CDR3 sequence is CASSPSLNTGELFF.

This clone was counted at least ten times. The observed sequence ends 3 residues before the CDR3 terminus, with the missing tail filled in from the germline J gene. V is TRBV15 and J is TRBJ2-5, with 11 bases aligning to TRBD1. Germline V gene data show CDR1 as LNHNV and CDR2 as YYDKDF (reference sequence). The trim removed 0 bases at V and 5 bases at J, leaving 5 bases unmatched. The CDR3 loop spans 16 amino acids. Incomplete CDR3 DNA: TGTGCCACCAGCAGAGACCGGACAGGGGGCTTGGAGACC. This gives the protein CATSRDRTGGLET. The complete CDR3 protein is CATSRDRTGGLETQYF.

This clone was observed at least ten times. From the germline J gene comes the end of the CDR3, since the read stops 3 residues before it. The chain joins TRBV5-1 to TRBJ1-1; D not certain. Trimming shortened V by 3 bases and J by 4 bases, and 10 bases separated the two germline ends. The CDR3 has 13 residues. Germline-derived CDR1 and CDR2 are SGHRS and YFSETQ. CDR3 bases read: TGCGCCAGCAGCTGGGCCAGGAGCACTGAA. This translates into CASSWARSTE. From start to end, the CDR3 is CASSWARSTEAFF.

This clone came up a few times. The read is 3 residues too short to cover the CDR3 end, so that end is filled in from the germline J gene. The chain couples TRBV5-1 to TRBJ2-5; either TRBD1 or TRBD2 may supply D (5 bases each). V was cut by 4 bases and J by 0 bases, with 16 bases left in between. CDR1 and CDR2 from the germline V gene are SGHRS and YFSETQ. The CDR3 runs 16 residues. CDR3 bases read: TGCGCCAGCAGCAGCCGAGGGGTTCTGAACCAAGAGACC. As protein: CASSSRGVLNQET. The CDR3, in full, reads CASSSRGVLNQETQYF. Together with reference TRBV5-1 and TRBJ2-5, the CDR3 gives the full variable domain: KAGVTQTPRYLIKTRGQQVTLSCSPISGHRSVSWYQQTPGQGLQFLFEYFSETQRNKGNFPGRFSGRQFSNSRSEMNVSTLELGDSALYLCASSSRGVLNQETQYFGPGTRLLVL.

Points on this clone: The read ends 3 residues shy of where the CDR3 ends; the end is completed using the germline J gene. The chain is built from TRBV19 and TRBJ1-2, with 11 nucleotides matching TRBD1. Germline CDR1 LNHDA, CDR2 SQIVND (reference sequence). The V segment lost 6 bases and the J segment 4 bases; nucleotides outside the gene matches: 7. This CDR3 region has 15 residues. CDR3 DNA, as far as it was read: TGTGCCAGTAGCGAACCCGGGACAGGGGGCTATGGC. Its protein is CASSEPGTGGYG. The CDR3 as a whole reads CASSEPGTGGYGYTF. Supplemented by reference TRBV19 and TRBJ1-2, the full variable domain reads DGGITQSPKYLFRKEGQNVTLSCEQNLNHDAMYWYRQDPGQGLRLIYYSQIVNDFQKGDIAEGYSVSREKKESFPLTVTSAQKNPTAFYLCASSEPGTGGYGYTFGSGTRLTVV.

This clone was observed many times. From the germline J gene comes the end of the CDR3, since the read stops 3 residues before it. J is TRBJ1-4 and V is TRBV2; 10 positions agree with TRBD1. V lost 6 bases to trimming and J lost 6 bases; unmatched junction nucleotides: 13. The CDR3 loop spans 17 amino acids. Per the germline V gene, CDR1 is SNHLY and CDR2 is FYNNEI. The CDR3 reads CASSPFRSGTGDEKLFF. Partial CDR3 DNA: TGTGCCAGCAGCCCCTTTCGTAGTGGGACAGGGGATGAAAAA.

This clone was recorded at least ten times. The read ends 3 residues shy of where the CDR3 ends; the end is completed using the germline J gene. V is TRBV18 and J is TRBJ2-3; 14 nucleotides line up with TRBD2. Looked up from germline, CDR1 is KGHSH and CDR2 is LQKENI. The CDR3 is made up of 16 amino acids. V was pared by 3 bases and J by 6 bases, with 5 bases of the junction left unmatched. CDR3 DNA (partial): TGTGCCAGCTCACCCGGACTAGCGGGGGGCCGGGATACG. It translates to CASSPGLAGGRDT. The whole CDR3 sequence reads CASSPGLAGGRDTQYF.